A selection of T cell receptor beta chains follows, all from one sample in a study of OX40 agonist ivuxolimab in advanced cancers. Clones were sequenced by immunoSEQ multiplex PCR, and TCRdb holds only the in-frame ones, with some missing. The sample has about 50,000 clones; 80% are singletons. Sequencing was performed on CD4+ or CD8+ T cells sorted from blood, taken in a trial of the OX40 agonist ivuxolimab. These receptors were obtained from an adult with an advanced solid tumor such as melanoma, head and neck, liver or kidney cancer. Each CDR3 is given with its conserved first and last residue. D genes are given only for firm matches. Clone size, where shown, is once, few, many, or a class for clones that have expanded.

TRBJ2-7,TRBV7-9,.,.,TGTGCCAGCAGCTTATATTCTGATACCTACGAGCAGTACTTC,CASSLYSDTYEQYF
TRBJ1-1,TRBV9,TRBD1,.,TGTGCCAGCAGCCCCCGCCGCGACAGGGACACTGAAGCTTTCTTT,CASSPRRDRDTEAFF
TRBJ2-7,TRBV18,.,.,TGTGCCAGCTCACGCGACCACTACGAGCAGTACTTC,CASSRDHYEQYF
TRBJ1-1,TRBV14,.,.,TGTGCCAGCAGCCAGCAGGGTCTAGGGACTGAAGCTTTCTTT,CASSQQGLGTEAFF
TRBJ1-2,TRBV7-9,.,.,TGTGCCAGCAGCGACGAGACATTCGCGAGAGGCTACACCTTC,CASSDETFARGYTF
TRBJ2-7,TRBV4-1,TRBD2,.,TGCGCCAGCAGCCAAGAGGGTCGTAGCGGGGGAGGATACGAGCAGTACTTC,CASSQEGRSGGGYEQYF
TRBJ1-6,TRBV6-5,.,.,TGTGCCAGCACTCCGGGCCCGGTGATTTCACCCCTCCACTTT,CASTPGPVISPLHF
TRBJ2-1,TRBV29-1,.,.,TGCAGCGTTGGAGGGACGGGGGGCGCTTACAATGAGCAGTTCTTC,CSVGGTGGAYNEQFF
TRBJ1-3,TRBV9,.,.,TGTGCCAGCAGCGTAGCCTATCAGAGATCTGGAAACACCATATATTTT,CASSVAYQRSGNTIYF
TRBJ2-7,TRBV10-2,.,.,TGCGCCAGCAGTAGCGGTGGGCAGTACTTC,CASSSGGQYF
TRBJ2-5,TRBV2,TRBD1,.,TGTGCCGGTACTTCAGACAGGGTCCAAGAGACCCAGTACTTC,CAGTSDRVQETQYF
TRBJ2-7,TRBV6-1,TRBD2,.,TGTGCCAGCAGTGAAGGGGGAAGCGGGAGAGCCGAGCAGTACTTC,CASSEGGSGRAEQYF
TRBJ1-5,TRBV5-1,.,.,TGCGCCAGCAGCTTGGCAGGGGACGGTCAGCCCCAGCATTTT,CASSLAGDGQPQHF
TRBJ1-3,TRBV6-5,.,once,TGTGCCAGCAGCCAGTACGGGGGTGCTGGAAACACCATATATTTT,CASSQYGGAGNTIYF
TRBJ1-2,TRBV10-3,TRBD1,.,TGTGCCATCAGGGACAGGTCTGTGAACTATGGCTACACCTTC,CAIRDRSVNYGYTF
TRBJ1-6,TRBV4-1,.,few,TGCGCCAGCAGCCCGGGGCCTGGGAATTCACCCCTCCACTTT,CASSPGPGNSPLHF
TRBJ1-5,TRBV4-3,.,.,TGCGCCAGCAGCCCCTCATTTGGGAATCAGCCCCAGCATTTT,CASSPSFGNQPQHF
TRBJ2-7,TRBV7-8,.,.,TGTGCCAGCAGCTTAGCGGGGGCGGACTCCTACGAGCAGTACTTC,CASSLAGADSYEQYF
TRBJ2-1,TRBV4-3,TRBD1,once,TGCGCCAGCAGCCGACTCACGGGACAGGGGACCAATGAGCAGTTCTTC,CASSRLTGQGTNEQFF
TRBJ2-1,TRBV7-2,.,few,TGTGCCAGCAGCCCCCTGGCGGGCAATGAGCAGTTCTTC,CASSPLAGNEQFF
TRBJ1-2,TRBV9,.,.,TGTGCCAGCAGCCCGTCCTTCGGGCCCCTCTATGGCTACACCTTC,CASSPSFGPLYGYTF
TRBJ2-1,TRBV6-6,.,.,TGTGCCAGCAGTTACTCGATTAGCATCGATGAGCAGTTCTTC,CASSYSISIDEQFF
TRBJ1-4,TRBV7-9,TRBD1,once,TGTGCCAGCAGCTCCCGGACAGGAGGCGATGAAAAACTGTTTTTT,CASSSRTGGDEKLFF
TRBJ1-2,TRBV28,.,.,TGTGCCAGCGGCAGGGAAGGCTATGGCTACACCTTC,CASGREGYGYTF
TRBJ2-4,TRBV6-1,.,.,TGTGCCAGCACGCGGAGGGGAGAAGGGCGAAACATTCAGTACTTC,CASTRRGEGRNIQYF
TRBJ1-5,TRBV19,.,.,TGTGCCAGTACCCCTCAAAGCAGCAATCAGCCCCAGCATTTT,CASTPQSSNQPQHF
TRBJ2-1,TRBV6-5,TRBD2,once,TGTGCCAGCAGTTACTCCGCGGGGGGGAATAATGAGCAGTTCTTC,CASSYSAGGNNEQFF
TRBJ1-2,TRBV28,TRBD1,.,TGTGCCAGCAGGGCCCAGGGACAGGGGTATGGCTACACCTTC,CASRAQGQGYGYTF
TRBJ2-3,TRBV7-9,.,.,TGTGCCAGCAGGCTCCCAGGAGACCCCACAGATACGCAGTATTTT,CASRLPGDPTDTQYF